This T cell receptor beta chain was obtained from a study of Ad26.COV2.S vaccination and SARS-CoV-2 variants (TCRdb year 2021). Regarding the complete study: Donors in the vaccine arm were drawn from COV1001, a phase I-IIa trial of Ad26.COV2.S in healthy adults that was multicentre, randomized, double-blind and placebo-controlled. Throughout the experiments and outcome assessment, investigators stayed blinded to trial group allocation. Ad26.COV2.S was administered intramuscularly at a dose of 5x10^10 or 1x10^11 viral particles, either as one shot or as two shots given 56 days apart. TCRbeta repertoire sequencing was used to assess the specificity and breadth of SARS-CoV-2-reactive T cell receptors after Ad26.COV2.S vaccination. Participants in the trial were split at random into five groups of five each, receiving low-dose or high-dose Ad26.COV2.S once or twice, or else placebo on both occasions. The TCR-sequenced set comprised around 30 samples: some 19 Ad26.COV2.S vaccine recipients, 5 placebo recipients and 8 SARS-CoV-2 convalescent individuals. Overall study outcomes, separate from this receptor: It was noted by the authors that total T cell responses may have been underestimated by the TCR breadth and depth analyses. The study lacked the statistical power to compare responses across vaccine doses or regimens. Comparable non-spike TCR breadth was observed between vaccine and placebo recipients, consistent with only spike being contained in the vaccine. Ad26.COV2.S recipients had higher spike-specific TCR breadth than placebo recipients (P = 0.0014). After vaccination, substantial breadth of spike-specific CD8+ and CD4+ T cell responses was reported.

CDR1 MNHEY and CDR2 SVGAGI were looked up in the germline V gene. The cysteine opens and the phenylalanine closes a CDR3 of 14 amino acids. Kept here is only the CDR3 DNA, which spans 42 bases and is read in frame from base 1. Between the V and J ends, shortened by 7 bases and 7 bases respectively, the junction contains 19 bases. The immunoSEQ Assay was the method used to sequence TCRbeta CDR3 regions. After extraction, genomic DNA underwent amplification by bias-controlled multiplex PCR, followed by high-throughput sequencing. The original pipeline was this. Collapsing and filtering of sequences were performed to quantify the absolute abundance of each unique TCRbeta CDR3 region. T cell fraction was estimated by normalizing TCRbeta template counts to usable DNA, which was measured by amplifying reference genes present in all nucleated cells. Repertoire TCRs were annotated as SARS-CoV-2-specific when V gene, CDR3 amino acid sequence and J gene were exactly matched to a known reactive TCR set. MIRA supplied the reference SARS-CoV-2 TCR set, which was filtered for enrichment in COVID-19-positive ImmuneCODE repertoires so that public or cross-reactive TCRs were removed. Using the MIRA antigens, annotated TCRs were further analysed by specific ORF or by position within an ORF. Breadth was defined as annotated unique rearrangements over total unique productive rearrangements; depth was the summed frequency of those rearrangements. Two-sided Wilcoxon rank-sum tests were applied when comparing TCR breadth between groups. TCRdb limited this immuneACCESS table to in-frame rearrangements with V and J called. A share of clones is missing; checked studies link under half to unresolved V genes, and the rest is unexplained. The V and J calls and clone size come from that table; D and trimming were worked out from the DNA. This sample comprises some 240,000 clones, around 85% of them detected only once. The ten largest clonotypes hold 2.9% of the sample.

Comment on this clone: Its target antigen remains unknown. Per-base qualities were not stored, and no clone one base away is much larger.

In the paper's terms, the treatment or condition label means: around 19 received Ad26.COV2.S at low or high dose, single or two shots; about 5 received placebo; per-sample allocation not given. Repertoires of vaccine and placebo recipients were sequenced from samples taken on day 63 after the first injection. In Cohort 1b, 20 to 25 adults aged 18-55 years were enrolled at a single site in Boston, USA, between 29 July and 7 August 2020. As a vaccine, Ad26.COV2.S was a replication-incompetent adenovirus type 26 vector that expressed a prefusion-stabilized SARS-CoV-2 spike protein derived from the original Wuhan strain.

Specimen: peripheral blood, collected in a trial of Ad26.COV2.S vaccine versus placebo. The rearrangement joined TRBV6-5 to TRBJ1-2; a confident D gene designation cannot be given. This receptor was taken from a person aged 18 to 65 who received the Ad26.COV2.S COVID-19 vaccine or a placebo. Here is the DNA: TGTGCCAGCACTCTGGGAGGGCCCATCTCTGGCTACACCTTC. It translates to CASTLGGPISGYTF.